Below are 15 T cell receptor beta chains sequenced from a single sample in a study of shared clonotypes between healthy human individuals (dated by TCRdb to 2018 to 2020). The method behind the library was the immunoSEQ multiplex PCR assay. TCRdb took over this immuneACCESS table, retaining in-frame rearrangements with V and J assigned. Such tables are incomplete; in checked studies, under half of the missing clones stem from an unresolved V gene, and the remainder is unexplained. Recorded for this sample are hundreds of thousands of clones; more than 95% of them occurred a single time. The ten largest account for less than 0.065% of the sample. The source material was naive CD4+ T cells sorted from blood. The sample's cell subset or site label, decoded: CD45RA+ positively selected. The receptors were sampled from a woman aged 25 to 39 in good health.

V is TRBV28 and J is TRBJ2-3; D remains unclear. The CDR3 runs 13 residues. Germline CDR1 reads MDHEN; CDR2 reads SYDVKM. V lost 2 bases and J 2 bases, leaving 5 bases between the germline ends. The CDR3 sequence: CASSLLITDTQYF. CDR3 sequence (DNA): TGTGCCAGCAGTTTACTAATCACAGATACGCAGTATTTT.

This rearrangement joins TRBV21-1 to TRBJ1-2. TRBV21-1 is a known pseudogene. This CDR3 comprises 15 residues. The CDR3: CASSKVEGPNYGYTF. The CDR3 bases are TGTGCCAGCAGCAAAGTAGAGGGACCTAACTATGGCTACACCTTC.

This chain links TRBV5-1 with TRBJ1-1; D remains ambiguous. The V end was cut by 2 bases, the J end by 2 bases, with 10 bases between. CDR3 length: 14 residues. Germline CDR1 and CDR2: SGHRS and YFSETQ. The CDR3 nucleotides read TGCGCCAGCAGCTTAGGTTCCGCTAACACTGAAGCTTTCTTT. This encodes CASSLGSANTEAFF.

The table lists this clone with a count of one. The rearrangement uses TRBV28 and TRBJ2-1; no clear D gene. The CDR3 length is 14 residues. Deletions cut 3 bases from V and 0 bases from J, with 6 bases between. Germline V gene lookup returns CDR1 MDHEN and CDR2 SYDVKM. The DNA of the CDR3 is TGTGCCAGCAGTTTGGCTAGCTCCTACAATGAGCAGTTCTTC. Translating gives CASSLASSYNEQFF.

The chain carries TRBV5-5 and TRBJ2-7; 7 nucleotides align to TRBD2. The length of the CDR3 is 14 residues. With 3 bases clipped from V and 2 bases from J, the junction kept 5 bases outside the gene matches. From germline, CDR1 is SGHKS and CDR2 YYEKEE (reference sequence). The CDR3 DNA reads TGTGCCAGCAGCTCGACAACTAGCGCCTACGAGCAGTACTTC. It translates to CASSSTTSAYEQYF.

This sequence joins TRBV5-8 and TRBJ2-7; possible D gene TRBD1, 5 bases. V lost 10 bases to trimming and J lost 4 bases, with 24 bases between them. CDR1 is SGHTS and CDR2 is YDEGEE in the germline V gene. This CDR3 contains 15 residues. The CDR3 protein is CAGQPRPGGLYEQYF. The CDR3 coding sequence is TGTGCCGGACAACCCCGTCCCGGTGGTTTGTACGAGCAGTACTTC.

This clone was counted a single time. The rearrangement links TRBV28 to TRBJ2-2; D is uncertain. Per the germline V gene, CDR1 is MDHEN and CDR2 is SYDVKM. V gave up 6 bases and J gave up 4 bases, with 12 bases separating them. This CDR3 is built from 14 residues. The CDR3 region is CASSSPPSTGELFF. The CDR3 DNA is TGTGCCAGCAGCTCCCCCCCAAGCACCGGGGAGCTGTTTTTT.

The rearrangement joins TRBV4-2 to TRBJ2-6; 7 bases align to TRBD2. Unmatched junction bases numbered 5, after V lost 0 bases and J lost 0 bases. CDR3 size: 18 residues. The germline gives CDR1 LGHNA, CDR2 YNFKEQ. CDR3 nucleotides: TGTGCCAGCAGCCAAGAGCGGCGGGAGAGCTCTGGGGCCAACGTCCTGACTTTC. Protein sequence: CASSQERRESSGANVLTF.

This rearrangement joins TRBV11-3 to TRBJ2-1, with 11 bases that match TRBD2. V was clipped by 5 bases and J by 7 bases; unmatched bases: 10. CDR3 length equals 16 residues. Germline-derived CDR1 and CDR2 are SGHNT and YENEEA. CDR3 DNA sequence: TGTGCCAGCAGCCTCACCCGGACTAGCGGGTTGAATGAGCAGTTCTTC. Translation gives CASSLTRTSGLNEQFF. The whole variable domain, remainder taken from reference TRBV11-3 and TRBJ2-1, is EAGVVQSPRYKIIEKKQPVAFWCNPISGHNTLYWYLQNLGQGPELLIRYENEEAVDDSQLPKDRFSAERLKGVDSTLKIQPAELGDSAVYLCASSLTRTSGLNEQFFGPGTRLTVL.

This rearrangement joins TRBV7-2 to TRBJ2-5; D possibly corresponds to TRBD2 (5 bases). There are 13 residues in the CDR3. Trimming took off 3 bases at V and 4 bases at J, with 9 bases between the two ends. Germline V gene sequence: CDR1 SGHTA, CDR2 FQGNSA. The CDR3 DNA sequence: TGTGCCAGCAGCTTCGGGGAGCCAGAGACCCAGTACTTC. Amino acid sequence: CASSFGEPETQYF. The entire variable domain, with the rest obtained from reference TRBV7-2 and TRBJ2-5, is as follows: GAGVSQSPSNKVTEKGKDVELRCDPISGHTALYWYRQSLGQGLEFLIYFQGNSAPDKSGLPSDRFSAERTGGSVSTLTIQRTQQEDSAVYLCASSFGEPETQYFGPGTRLLVL.

The V call is TRBV7-3, the J call TRBJ2-4; TRBD2 is a possible D gene (6 bases). The V and J ends lost 1 base and 11 bases respectively, with 15 bases between them. The CDR3 length is 14 residues. Germline CDR1 reads SGHTA; CDR2 reads FQGTGA. The CDR3 DNA is TGTGCCAGCAGCTTAAGTCATGGGGGGACCCTTCAGTACTTC. Translated: CASSLSHGGTLQYF.

The V call is TRBV7-9, the J call TRBJ1-1, with D hard to call. This CDR3 spans 15 amino acids. The V end lost 2 bases, the J end lost 0 bases, and 10 bases lay between the germline ends. Germline CDR1 is SEHNR and CDR2 is FQNEAQ (reference sequence). The CDR3 region is CASSLLRHLNTEAFF. The CDR3, as DNA: TGTGCCAGCAGCTTATTAAGACACCTGAACACTGAAGCTTTCTTT. Together with reference TRBV7-9 and TRBJ1-1, the CDR3 gives the full variable domain: DTGVSQNPRHKITKRGQNVTFRCDPISEHNRLYWYRQTLGQGPEFLTYFQNEAQLEKSRLLSDRFSAERPKGSFSTLEIQRTEQGDSAMYLCASSLLRHLNTEAFFGQGTRLTVV.

The V gene is TRBV5-1, the J gene TRBJ1-2; no definite D call. This CDR3 has 13 amino acids. The germline gives CDR1 SGHRS, CDR2 YFSETQ. The V end lost 4 bases, the J end lost 8 bases, and 15 bases lay between the germline ends. CDR3 loop: CASSLSGEYGYTF. The CDR3 bases are TGCGCCAGCAGCCTGTCCGGGGAGTACGGCTACACCTTC.

The V gene is TRBV4-1, the J gene TRBJ2-7; 14 bases are shared with TRBD2. The germline gives CDR1 MGHRA, CDR2 YSYEKL. The CDR3 covers 20 residues. V lost 1 base and J lost 3; bases outside the gene matches: 14. The CDR3 sequence is CASSQVGRGLAGEYVYEQYF. Written as DNA, the CDR3 is TGCGCCAGCAGCCAAGTCGGCCGGGGACTAGCGGGAGAGTATGTCTACGAGCAGTACTTC.

V is TRBV28 and J is TRBJ1-2, with D maybe TRBD1 (6 bases). This CDR3 has 11 residues. Per germline, CDR1 MDHEN and CDR2 SYDVKM. Trimming took off 10 bases at V and 11 bases at J, with 17 bases between the two ends. The CDR3: CATWVGGRYTF. The CDR3 DNA reads as TGTGCCACCTGGGTAGGGGGGAGGTACACCTTC.